Following are 24 T cell receptor beta chains from one sample sequenced in a study of response to subunit inactivated influenza vaccine. One entry per CDR3 protein results from TCRdb running MiXCR on the RT-PCR reads. The data hold about 540,000 distinct CDR3 sequences, with less than 25% observed a single time. The data were also submitted as part of a second study, on T cells expressing NK-cell markers. From that paper: What made the TCR beta cDNA was 5'RACE template switching with UMIs.

The sequences come from CD4+ T cells sorted from PBMCs, collected about 13 days after vaccination. Every receptor here comes from a man aged 50-59 years who received an inactivated influenza vaccine.

The CDR3 sequence is CATSPDRGGFEQYF. The CDR3 region has the DNA TGTGCCACCAGCCCAGACAGAGGGGGGTTCGAGCAGTACTTC. V is TRBV15 and J is TRBJ2-7, with D perhaps assigned TRBD1 or TRBD2 (6 bases each). This CDR3 region has 14 residues. V was pared by 5 bases and J by 6 bases, with 17 bases between. From germline, CDR1 is LNHNV and CDR2 YYDKDF (reference sequence). The variable domain in full, completed from reference TRBV15 and TRBJ2-7, reads DAMVIQNPRYQVTQFGKPVTLSCSQTLNHNVMYWYQQKSSQAPKLLFHYYDKDFNNEADTPDNFQSRRPNTSFCFLDIRSPGLGDTAMYLCATSPDRGGFEQYFGPGTRLTVT.

This clonotype was observed a few times. This chain links TRBV5-5 with TRBJ1-2, with 8 bases matching TRBD1. This CDR3 spans 15 amino acids. V shed 4 bases, J shed 5 bases, and the junction held 10 bases outside the gene matches. Germline lookup yields CDR1 SGHKS and CDR2 YYEKEE (reference sequence). CDR3 amino acids: CASSPTGGGIYGYTF. Written as DNA, the CDR3 is TGTGCCAGCAGCCCCACAGGGGGGGGCATTTATGGCTACACCTTC.

The V gene is TRBV7-2, the J gene TRBJ2-5; D is possibly TRBD1 (5 bases). CDR3 size: 13 residues. Germline V gives CDR1 SGHTA, CDR2 FQGNSA. V was pared by 9 bases and J by 9 bases, with 20 bases between. CDR3 DNA sequence: TGTGCCAGTAAACGACCTATAGAAGGGGCCCAGTACTTC. This translates into CASKRPIEGAQYF. Filled out from reference TRBV7-2 and TRBJ2-5, the complete variable domain reads GAGVSQSPSNKVTEKGKDVELRCDPISGHTALYWYRQSLGQGLEFLIYFQGNSAPDKSGLPSDRFSAERTGGSVSTLTIQRTQQEDSAVYLCASKRPIEGAQYFGPGTRLLVL.

This clonotype was found a few times. This sequence joins TRBV29-1 and TRBJ2-7, with D tentatively TRBD2 (5 bases). This CDR3 is built from 12 residues. V shed 2 bases and J shed 2 bases, with 7 bases lying between them. Germline assignment: CDR1 SQVTM and CDR2 ANQGSEA. The CDR3 sequence is CSVESGTYEQYF. The CDR3 nucleotides are TGCAGCGTTGAATCGGGGACCTACGAGCAGTACTTC.

V usage is TRBV12-3 or TRBV12-4 and J usage is TRBJ1-5, with TRBD1 matching 8 bases. J was trimmed by 3 bases and V by 6 bases; bases with no gene match: 10. This CDR3 contains 16 residues. The CDR3 spells CASSYTGTGHNQPQHF. The CDR3 DNA sequence: TGTGCCAGCAGCTATACCGGGACAGGACACAATCAGCCCCAGCATTTT.

This clonotype was detected only a few times. The V gene is TRBV7-8, the J gene TRBJ2-1; no definite D call. This CDR3 has 15 amino acids. Germline V gene lookup returns CDR1 SGHVS and CDR2 FQNEAQ. The ends were cut back, 3 bases at V and 0 bases at J, with 9 bases in the middle. As DNA, the CDR3 is TGTGCCAGCAGCTTTTCGTCAGCCTCCTACAATGAGCAGTTCTTC. Protein product: CASSFSSASYNEQFF.

The chain uses TRBV24-1 and TRBJ2-1; D is uncertain. The CDR3 has 14 amino acids. Per the germline V gene, CDR1 is KGHDR and CDR2 is SFDVKD. V was shortened by 4 bases and J by 8 bases, with 14 bases between the two germline ends. This CDR3 reads CATSEPGRSDEQFF. In DNA, the CDR3 is TGTGCCACCAGTGAGCCGGGCCGGAGCGATGAGCAGTTCTTC.

This clonotype was seen a few times. The rearrangement joins TRBV6-2 or TRBV6-3 to TRBJ1-4; unclear D gene. The germline CDR1 and CDR2 sequences are MNHEY and SVGEGT. The CDR3 totals 17 residues. Trimming cost V 2 bases and J 0 bases, with 13 bases left between them. CDR3 region: CASSYVRDWATNEKLFF. The CDR3, as DNA: TGTGCCAGCAGTTACGTTCGGGATTGGGCAACTAATGAAAAACTGTTTTTT.

The chain couples TRBV20-1 to TRBJ2-2, with TRBD1 as a possible D gene (6 bases). The CDR3 is 15 residues long. The V gene lost 6 bases and the J gene lost 4 bases, with 18 bases spanning the gap. Germline V gene data show CDR1 as DFQATT and CDR2 as SNEGSKA (reference sequence). The DNA of the CDR3 is TGCAGTGCCATCCGGGACACAAGAACCACCGGGGAGCTGTTTTTT. Its protein product is CSAIRDTRTTGELFF.

This clonotype was seen a single time. This chain links TRBV20-1 with TRBJ2-7, with TRBD2 matching over 9 bases. Germline loops: CDR1 DFQATT, CDR2 SNEGSKA (reference sequence). V shed 1 base, J shed 4 bases, and the junction held 5 bases outside the gene matches. This CDR3 has 14 amino acids. The CDR3 region has the DNA TGCAGTGCTAGAGTTAGCGGGAGTAATTACGAGCAGTACTTC. It is translated as CSARVSGSNYEQYF.

This clonotype showed up just a few times. This sequence joins TRBV6-2 or TRBV6-3 and TRBJ2-1, with 8 bases identical to TRBD1. The length of the CDR3 is 16 residues. Germline trimming cut 0 bases from V and 8 bases from J; bases unmatched to any gene: 9. CDR1 and CDR2 from the germline V gene are MNHEY and SVGEGT. The CDR3 protein is CASSYSSRGRFDEQFF. Here the CDR3 DNA reads TGTGCCAGCAGTTACTCGAGCAGGGGGCGATTCGATGAGCAGTTCTTC.

This clonotype was found a few times. The J gene is TRBJ2-1, the V gene TRBV4-2; 9 bases agree with TRBD2. The CDR3 is made up of 16 amino acids. J was trimmed by 5 bases and V by 0 bases; bases with no gene match: 5. The germline V gene encodes CDR1 LGHNA and CDR2 YNFKEQ. CDR3 sequence: CASSQEATSGNNEQFF. CDR3 coding DNA: TGTGCCAGCAGCCAAGAAGCGACTAGCGGTAACAATGAGCAGTTCTTC.

This clonotype was detected only a few times. J is TRBJ2-1 and V is TRBV4-2; D call uncertain. V shed 2 bases and J shed 5 bases, with 10 bases lying between them. Germline lookup yields CDR1 LGHNA and CDR2 YNFKEQ. The length of the CDR3 is 14 residues. CDR3: CASSQIGHDNEQFF. In DNA form, the CDR3 reads TGTGCCAGCAGCCAAATCGGTCACGACAATGAGCAGTTCTTC.

The table lists this clonotype with a few counts. The CDR3 here is CASRSPGQGPWDEQFF. The CDR3 bases are TGTGCCAGCAGATCGCCGGGACAGGGCCCCTGGGATGAGCAGTTCTTC. The V and J genes are TRBV28 and TRBJ2-1; 9 bases line up with TRBD1. The V gene end was trimmed by 6 bases and the J gene end by 8 bases; junction bases not matched to a gene: 14. The germline V gene encodes CDR1 MDHEN and CDR2 SYDVKM. This CDR3 has 16 amino acids.

This clonotype has only a few counts. The rearrangement joins TRBV27 to TRBJ2-7; no reliable D call. With 5 bases removed from V and 1 base from J, the gap between germline ends came to 18 bases. CDR3 length: 16 amino acids. Germline CDR1 reads MNHEY; CDR2 reads SMNVEV (reference sequence). In DNA, the CDR3 is TGTGCCAGCAGTATCCGGGCCACGATAAATTCCTACGAGCAGTACTTC. Amino acid sequence: CASSIRATINSYEQYF.

The chain employs TRBV6-1 and TRBJ2-1, with TRBD2 matching over 7 bases. V lost 6 bases, J lost 1 base, and 6 bases stayed unmatched. The CDR3 has 15 residues. Germline CDR1 and CDR2: MNHNS and SASEGT. This CDR3 is CASSLNGRSYNEQFF. The CDR3 DNA is TGTGCCAGCAGCCTTAACGGGAGGTCCTACAATGAGCAGTTCTTC.

The chain recombines TRBV6-5 with TRBJ2-1; D is uncertain. Germline V CDR1 and CDR2: MNHEY, SVGAGI. The ends were cut back, 0 bases at V and 0 bases at J, with 9 bases in the middle. This CDR3 spans 16 amino acids. The CDR3 DNA follows: TGTGCCAGCAGTTACTCGGCCCTCAGCTCCTACAATGAGCAGTTCTTC. Its translation is CASSYSALSSYNEQFF.

In this sample, this clonotype turned up a few times. This rearrangement joins TRBV28 to TRBJ2-5, with 11 bases matching TRBD2. V trimming: 2 bases; J trimming: 3 bases; junction bases outside the gene matches: 11. The germline CDR1 and CDR2 sequences are MDHEN and SYDVKM. The CDR3 runs 18 residues. The CDR3 nucleotides read TGTGCCAGCAGTTTACCCGTTAGACTAGCGGGAATAGAAGAGACCCAGTACTTC. Protein product: CASSLPVRLAGIEETQYF.

The chain carries TRBV6-1 and TRBJ1-5, with D perhaps matching TRBD1 (6 bases). CDR1 is MNHNS and CDR2 is SASEGT in the germline V gene. This CDR3 contains 17 residues. V dropped 6 bases and J dropped 5 bases, with 23 bases sitting between them. The CDR3 loop reads CASSLWGTPDPDQPQHF. The CDR3 DNA follows: TGTGCCAGCAGCCTTTGGGGGACACCAGACCCTGATCAGCCCCAGCATTTT.

The table lists this clonotype with many counts. This chain joins TRBV6-1 and TRBJ2-3; TRBD2 matches 8 bases. The ends lost 7 bases at V and 4 bases at J; junction bases unmatched: 19. There are 18 residues in the CDR3. Germline loops: CDR1 MNHNS, CDR2 SASEGT. CDR3 sequence: CASNPGGRAIWSADTQYF. CDR3 nucleotide sequence: TGTGCCAGCAATCCGGGGGGGAGGGCCATCTGGTCAGCAGATACGCAGTATTTT.

This clonotype was recorded once. J is TRBJ2-1 and V is TRBV20-1, with a possible D match to TRBD2 (6 bases). Deletions cut 3 bases from V and 7 bases from J, with 10 bases between. CDR3 length: 12 amino acids. Germline CDR1 DFQATT, CDR2 SNEGSKA (reference sequence). In DNA form, the CDR3 reads TGCAGTGCTAGTCGGACTACAAATGAGCAGTTCTTC. Protein sequence: CSASRTTNEQFF.

The chain links TRBV13 to TRBJ1-6, with D hard to call. Trimming removed 5 bases from V and 8 bases from J, with 13 bases in between. Germline CDR1 reads PRHDT; CDR2 reads FYEKMQ (reference sequence). CDR3 length: 14 residues. CDR3 residues: CASSINTDYSPLHF. The CDR3 DNA follows: TGTGCCAGCAGCATAAACACAGATTATTCACCCCTCCACTTT. Drawing the rest from reference TRBV13 and TRBJ1-6, the complete variable domain is AAGVIQSPRHLIKEKRETATLKCYPIPRHDTVYWYQQGPGQDPQFLISFYEKMQSDKGSIPDRFSAQQFSDYHSELNMSSLELGDSALYFCASSINTDYSPLHFGNGTRLTVT.

This clonotype was seen more than once but under ten times. The rearrangement links TRBV3-1 to TRBJ1-6, with D tentatively TRBD1 (6 bases). Germline CDR1 reads LGHDT; CDR2 reads YNNKEL (reference sequence). Trimming took 3 bases from V and 14 from J, leaving 17 bases between them. The length of the CDR3 is 14 residues. The CDR3 spells CASSQNLRGEALHF. CDR3 coding DNA: TGTGCCAGCAGCCAGAATCTCAGGGGCGAGGCCCTCCACTTT.

The gene calls are TRBV5-1 and TRBJ2-7; TRBD1 matches 7 bases. Trimming at V came to 0 bases and at J to 6 bases, leaving 6 bases not matched to a gene. Germline V gene lookup returns CDR1 SGHRS and CDR2 YFSETQ. CDR3 size: 14 residues. The CDR3 sequence: CASSLGQGKGEQYF. As DNA, the CDR3 is TGCGCCAGCAGCTTGGGACAGGGTAAGGGCGAGCAGTACTTC.